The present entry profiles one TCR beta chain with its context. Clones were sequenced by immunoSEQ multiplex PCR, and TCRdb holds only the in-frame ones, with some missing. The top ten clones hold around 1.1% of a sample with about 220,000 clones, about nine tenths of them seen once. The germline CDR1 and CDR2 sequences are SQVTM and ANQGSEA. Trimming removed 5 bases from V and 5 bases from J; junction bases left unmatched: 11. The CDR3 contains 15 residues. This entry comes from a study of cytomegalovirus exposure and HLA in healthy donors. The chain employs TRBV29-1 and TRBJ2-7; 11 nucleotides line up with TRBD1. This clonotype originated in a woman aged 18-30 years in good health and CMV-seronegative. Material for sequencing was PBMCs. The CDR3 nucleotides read TGCAGCGTTACATCACGGACAGGGGGCAGGGACGAGCAGTACTTC. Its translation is CSVTSRTGGRDEQYF.